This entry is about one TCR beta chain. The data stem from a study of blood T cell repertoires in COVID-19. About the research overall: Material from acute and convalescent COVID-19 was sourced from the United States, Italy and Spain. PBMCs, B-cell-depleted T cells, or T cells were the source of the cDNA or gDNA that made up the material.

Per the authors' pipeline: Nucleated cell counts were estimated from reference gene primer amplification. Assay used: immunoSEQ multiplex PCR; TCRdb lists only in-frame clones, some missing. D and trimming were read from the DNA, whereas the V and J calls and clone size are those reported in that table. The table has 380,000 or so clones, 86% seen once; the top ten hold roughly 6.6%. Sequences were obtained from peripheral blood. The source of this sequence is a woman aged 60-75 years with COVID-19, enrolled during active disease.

The DNA of the CDR3 is TGCGCCAGCAGTCGCGACAGGGAAGAAGCTTTCTTT. The encoded protein is CASSRDREEAFF. This chain links TRBV5-1 with TRBJ1-1, with 7 bases that match TRBD1. This CDR3 region has 12 residues. Per germline, CDR1 SGHRS and CDR2 YFSETQ. Trimming at V came to 5 bases and at J to 8 bases, leaving 6 bases not matched to a gene.